This T cell receptor beta chain was captured by sequencing in a study of T cells in Graves' hyperthyroidism and ophthalmopathy. Overall study findings and caveats: In the blood, most expanded thyroid clonotypes above 0.001 appeared as well.

Authors of the study amplified TCR beta CDR3 regions from RNA transcripts. TCR CDR3 regions were first amplified by RT-PCR with HTBI primers. TCRdb passed the multiplex PCR reads through MiXCR, listing each CDR3 protein once. The table records more than 500,000 distinct CDR3 sequences, roughly 14% of them present only once. Diagnoses were established using clinical symptoms, serum thyroxine and TRAb, thyroid ultrasound and orbital computed tomography. This clonotype came up many times. The antigen remains unidentified. The sequencing sample was made of blood. This sequence was found in a woman between 40 and 50 years old with Graves' ophthalmopathy.

CDR3: CAWGTGPNRNYEQYF. In DNA form, the CDR3 reads TGTGCCTGGGGGACAGGTCCCAACCGAAACTACGAGCAGTACTTC. The genes are TRBV30 and TRBJ2-7, with 8 bases aligning to TRBD1. The V and J ends lost 5 bases and 3 bases, in that order; junction bases with no gene match: 12. The CDR3 runs 15 residues. CDR1 GTSNPN and CDR2 SVGIG come from the germline V gene (reference sequence).